The source of this T cell receptor (beta chain) is a study of blood T cell repertoires in COVID-19. Across the study: Material from acute and convalescent COVID-19 was sourced from the United States, Italy and Spain. PBMCs, B-cell-depleted T cells, or T cells provided the cDNA or gDNA that made up the material.

Study processing details: Counts of nucleated cells, estimated from reference gene primer amplification, were obtained. Only in-frame clones appear in the TCRdb table, and some are missing; sequencing was by immunoSEQ multiplex PCR. The V and J calls and clone size come from that table; D and trimming were worked out from the DNA. This sample has about 50,000 clones; 70% to 90% occur once, and the top ten carry almost 6%. Trimming removed 2 bases from V and 5 bases from J; junction bases left unmatched: 1. Germline values: CDR1 SNHLY, CDR2 FYNNEI. The CDR3 runs 13 residues. Sequenced material: peripheral blood. This receptor was taken from a woman aged 55 to 70 with acute or convalescent COVID-19. This rearrangement joins TRBV2 to TRBJ1-1, with 8 bases identical to TRBD1. This chain's CDR3 is CASSERTGTEAFF. The CDR3 DNA follows: TGTGCCAGCAGTGAAAGGACAGGGACTGAAGCTTTCTTT. Complete variable domain (other parts from reference TRBV2 and TRBJ1-1): EPEVTQTPSHQVTQMGQEVILRCVPISNHLYFYWYRQILGQKVEFLVSFYNNEISEKSEIFDDQFSVERPDGSNFTLKIRSTKLEDSAMYFCASSERTGTEAFFGQGTRLTVV.